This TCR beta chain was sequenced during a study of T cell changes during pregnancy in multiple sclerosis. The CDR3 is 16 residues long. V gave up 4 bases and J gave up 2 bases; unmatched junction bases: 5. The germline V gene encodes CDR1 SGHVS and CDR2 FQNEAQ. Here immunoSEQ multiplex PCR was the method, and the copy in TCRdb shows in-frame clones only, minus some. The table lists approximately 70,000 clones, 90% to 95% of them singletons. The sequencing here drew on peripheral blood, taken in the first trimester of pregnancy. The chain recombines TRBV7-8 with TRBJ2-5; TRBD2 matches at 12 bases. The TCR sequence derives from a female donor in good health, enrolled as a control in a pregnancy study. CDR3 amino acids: CASSYGLAGTQETQYF. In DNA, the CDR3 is TGTGCCAGCAGCTATGGACTAGCGGGGACACAAGAGACCCAGTACTTC. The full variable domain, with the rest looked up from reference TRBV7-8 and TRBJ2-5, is GAGVSQSPRYKVAKRGQDVALRCDPISGHVSLFWYQQALGQGPEFLTYFQNEAQLDKSGLPSDRFFAERPEGSVSTLKIQRTQQEDSAVYLCASSYGLAGTQETQYFGPGTRLLVL.